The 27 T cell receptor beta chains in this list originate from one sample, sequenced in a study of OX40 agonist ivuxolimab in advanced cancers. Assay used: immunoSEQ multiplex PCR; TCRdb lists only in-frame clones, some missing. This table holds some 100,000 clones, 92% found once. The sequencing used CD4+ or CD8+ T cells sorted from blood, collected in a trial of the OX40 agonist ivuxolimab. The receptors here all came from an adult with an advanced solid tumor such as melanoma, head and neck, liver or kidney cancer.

The CDR3 protein is CASSPQGPRNEQFF. CDR3 DNA sequence: TGTGCCAGCAGCCCCCAAGGACCGAGGAATGAGCAGTTCTTC. The chain joins TRBV9 to TRBJ2-1, with D unclear. Germline V gene lookup returns CDR1 SGDLS and CDR2 YYNGEE. The CDR3 consists of 14 residues. Between the trimmed V and J ends, which lost 4 bases and 7 bases, there was a span of 15 bases.

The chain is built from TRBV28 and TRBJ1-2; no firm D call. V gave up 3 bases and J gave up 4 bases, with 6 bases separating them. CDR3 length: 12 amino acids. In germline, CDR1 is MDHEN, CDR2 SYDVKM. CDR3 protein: CASSFLGYGYTF. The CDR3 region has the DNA TGTGCCAGCAGTTTTTTGGGCTATGGCTACACCTTC.

The CDR3 loop reads CASSSGTGVYTGELFF. DNA of the CDR3: TGTGCCAGCAGCTCTGGGACAGGGGTTTACACCGGGGAGCTGTTTTTT. V is TRBV7-9 and J is TRBJ2-2, with 10 bases identical to TRBD1. Germline CDR1 reads SEHNR; CDR2 reads FQNEAQ (reference sequence). The trim removed 4 bases at V and 3 bases at J, leaving 5 bases unmatched. The CDR3 extends over 16 amino acids.

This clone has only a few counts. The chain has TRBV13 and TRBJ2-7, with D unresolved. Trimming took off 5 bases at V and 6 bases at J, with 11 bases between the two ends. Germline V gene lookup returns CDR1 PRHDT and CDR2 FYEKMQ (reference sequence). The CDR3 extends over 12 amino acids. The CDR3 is CASSTRLGEQYF. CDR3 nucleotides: TGTGCCAGCAGCACCCGACTCGGCGAGCAGTACTTC.

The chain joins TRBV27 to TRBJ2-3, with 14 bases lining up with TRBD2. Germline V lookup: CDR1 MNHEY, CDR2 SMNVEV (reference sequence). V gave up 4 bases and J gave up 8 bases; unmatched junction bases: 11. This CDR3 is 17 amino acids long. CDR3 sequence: CASSSNKPGLAGVTQYF. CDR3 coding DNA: TGTGCCAGCAGTTCGAATAAACCGGGACTAGCGGGAGTTACGCAGTATTTT.

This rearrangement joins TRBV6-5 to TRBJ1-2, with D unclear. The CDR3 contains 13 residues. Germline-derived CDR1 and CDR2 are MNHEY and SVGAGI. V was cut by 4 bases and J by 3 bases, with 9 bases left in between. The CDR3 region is CASSSTGHYGYTF. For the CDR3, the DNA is TGTGCCAGCAGTTCTACCGGACACTATGGCTACACCTTC.

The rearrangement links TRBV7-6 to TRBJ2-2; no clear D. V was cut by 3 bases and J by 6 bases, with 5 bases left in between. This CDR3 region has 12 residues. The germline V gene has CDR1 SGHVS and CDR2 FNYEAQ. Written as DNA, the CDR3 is TGTGCCAGCAGCTTTTCGGCCGGGGAGCTGTTTTTT. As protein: CASSFSAGELFF.

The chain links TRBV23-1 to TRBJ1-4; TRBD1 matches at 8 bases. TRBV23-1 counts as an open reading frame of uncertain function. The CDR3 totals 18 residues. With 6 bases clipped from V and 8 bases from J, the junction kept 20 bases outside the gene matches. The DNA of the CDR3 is TGCGCCAGCAGCCCTAAGCGAACCGACAGGGGTGTGTGCGAAAAACTGTTTTTT. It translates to CASSPKRTDRGVCEKLFF.

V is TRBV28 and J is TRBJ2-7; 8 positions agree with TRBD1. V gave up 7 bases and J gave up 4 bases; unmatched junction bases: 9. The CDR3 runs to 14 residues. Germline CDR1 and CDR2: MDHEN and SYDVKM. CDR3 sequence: CASTTQGAGYEQYF. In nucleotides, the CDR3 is TGTGCCAGCACGACCCAGGGGGCGGGGTACGAGCAGTACTTC.

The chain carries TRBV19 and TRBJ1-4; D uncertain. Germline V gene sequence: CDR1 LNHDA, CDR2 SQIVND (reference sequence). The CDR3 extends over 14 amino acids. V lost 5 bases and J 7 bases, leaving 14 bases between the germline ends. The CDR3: CASSPRGSFEKLFF. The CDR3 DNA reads TGTGCCAGTAGTCCGCGAGGGTCGTTTGAAAAACTGTTTTTT.

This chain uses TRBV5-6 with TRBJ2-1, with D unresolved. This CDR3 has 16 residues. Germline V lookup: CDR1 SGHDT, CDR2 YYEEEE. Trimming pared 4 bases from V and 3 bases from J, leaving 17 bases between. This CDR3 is CASSHRLGGYYNEQFF. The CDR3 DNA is TGTGCCAGCAGCCACCGCCTAGGCGGATACTACAATGAGCAGTTCTTC.

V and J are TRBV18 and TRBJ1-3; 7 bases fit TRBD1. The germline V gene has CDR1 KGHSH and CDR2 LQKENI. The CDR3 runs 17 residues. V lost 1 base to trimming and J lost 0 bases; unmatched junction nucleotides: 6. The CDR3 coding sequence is TGTGCCAGCTCACCACGGACAGGTATCACCTCTGGAAACACCATATATTTT. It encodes CASSPRTGITSGNTIYF.

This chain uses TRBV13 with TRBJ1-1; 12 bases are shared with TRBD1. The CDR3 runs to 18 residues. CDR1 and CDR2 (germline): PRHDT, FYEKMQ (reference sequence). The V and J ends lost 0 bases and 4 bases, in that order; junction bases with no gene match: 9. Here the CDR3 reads CASSLGLSGTGGITEAFF. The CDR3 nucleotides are TGTGCCAGCAGCTTAGGCCTCTCCGGGACAGGGGGCATCACTGAAGCTTTCTTT. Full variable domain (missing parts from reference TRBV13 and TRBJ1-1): AAGVIQSPRHLIKEKRETATLKCYPIPRHDTVYWYQQGPGQDPQFLISFYEKMQSDKGSIPDRFSAQQFSDYHSELNMSSLELGDSALYFCASSLGLSGTGGITEAFFGQGTRLTVV.

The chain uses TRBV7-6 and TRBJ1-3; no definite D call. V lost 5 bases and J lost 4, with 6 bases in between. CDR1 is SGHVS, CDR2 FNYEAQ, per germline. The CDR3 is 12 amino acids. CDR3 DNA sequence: TGTGCCAGCAGCCCGAGGGGAAACACCATATATTTT. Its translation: CASSPRGNTIYF. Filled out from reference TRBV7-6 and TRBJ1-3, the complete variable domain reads GAGVSQSPRYKVTKRGQDVALRCDPISGHVSLYWYRQALGQGPEFLTYFNYEAQQDKSGLPNDRFSAERPEGSISTLTIQRTEQRDSAMYRCASSPRGNTIYFGEGSWLTVV.

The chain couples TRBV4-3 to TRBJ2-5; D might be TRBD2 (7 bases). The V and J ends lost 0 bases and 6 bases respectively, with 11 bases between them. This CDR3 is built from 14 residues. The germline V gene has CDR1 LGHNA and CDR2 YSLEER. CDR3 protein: CASSQDRGGQTQYF. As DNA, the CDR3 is TGCGCCAGCAGCCAAGATAGGGGGGGGCAGACCCAGTACTTC.

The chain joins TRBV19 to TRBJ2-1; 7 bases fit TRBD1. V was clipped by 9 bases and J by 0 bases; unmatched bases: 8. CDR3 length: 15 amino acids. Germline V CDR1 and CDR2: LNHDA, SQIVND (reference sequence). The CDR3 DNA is TGTGCCAGCAAAACAGGGGAAAGCTCCTACAATGAGCAGTTCTTC. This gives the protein CASKTGESSYNEQFF.

This chain's CDR3 is CASSLVRRSYNEQFF. As DNA, the CDR3 is TGTGCCAGCAGCTTAGTCCGCCGTAGCTACAATGAGCAGTTCTTC. The chain combines TRBV7-6 with TRBJ2-1; D not certain. Germline V gene lookup returns CDR1 SGHVS and CDR2 FNYEAQ. The CDR3 loop spans 15 amino acids. Trimming removed 1 base from V and 3 bases from J, with 10 bases in between. Full variable domain (remainder filled in from reference TRBV7-6 and TRBJ2-1): GAGVSQSPRYKVTKRGQDVALRCDPISGHVSLYWYRQALGQGPEFLTYFNYEAQQDKSGLPNDRFSAERPEGSISTLTIQRTEQRDSAMYRCASSLVRRSYNEQFFGPGTRLTVL.

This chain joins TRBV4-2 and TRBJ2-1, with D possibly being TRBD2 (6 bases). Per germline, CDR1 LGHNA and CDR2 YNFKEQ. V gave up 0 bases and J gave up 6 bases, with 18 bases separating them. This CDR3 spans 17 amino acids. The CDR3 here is CASSQDSGEDVFNEQFF. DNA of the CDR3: TGTGCCAGCAGCCAAGATTCGGGGGAAGACGTTTTCAATGAGCAGTTCTTC.

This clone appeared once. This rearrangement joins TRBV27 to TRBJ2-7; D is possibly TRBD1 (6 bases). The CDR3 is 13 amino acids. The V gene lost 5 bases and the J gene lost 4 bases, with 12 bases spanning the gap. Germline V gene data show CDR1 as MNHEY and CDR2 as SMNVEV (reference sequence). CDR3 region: CASSAGVGYEQYF. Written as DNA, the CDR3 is TGTGCCAGCAGTGCAGGGGTTGGTTACGAGCAGTACTTC.

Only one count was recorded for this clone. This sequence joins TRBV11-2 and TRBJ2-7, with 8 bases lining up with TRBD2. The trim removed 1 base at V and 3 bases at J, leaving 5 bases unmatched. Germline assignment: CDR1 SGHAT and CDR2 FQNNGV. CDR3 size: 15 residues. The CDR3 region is CASSLVASGLYEQYF. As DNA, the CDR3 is TGTGCCAGCAGCTTAGTGGCTAGCGGGCTCTACGAGCAGTACTTC.

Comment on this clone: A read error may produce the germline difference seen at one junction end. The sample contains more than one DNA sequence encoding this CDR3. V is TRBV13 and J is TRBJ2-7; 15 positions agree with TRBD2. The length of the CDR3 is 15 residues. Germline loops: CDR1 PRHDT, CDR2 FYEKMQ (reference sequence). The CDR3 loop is CASSPRTSGRGEQYF. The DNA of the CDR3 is TGCGCCAGCAGCCCAAGGACTAGCGGGAGGGGCGAGCAGTACTTC.

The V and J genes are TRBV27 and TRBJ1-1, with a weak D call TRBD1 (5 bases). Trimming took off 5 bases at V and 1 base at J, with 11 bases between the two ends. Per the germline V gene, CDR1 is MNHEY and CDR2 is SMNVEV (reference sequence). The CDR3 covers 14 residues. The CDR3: CASSATTANTEAFF. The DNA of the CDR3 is TGTGCCAGCAGTGCAACGACAGCGAACACTGAAGCTTTCTTT.

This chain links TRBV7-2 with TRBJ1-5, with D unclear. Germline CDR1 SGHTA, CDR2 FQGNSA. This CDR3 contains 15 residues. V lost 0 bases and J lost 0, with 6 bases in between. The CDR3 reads CASSLARDSNQPQHF. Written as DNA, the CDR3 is TGTGCCAGCAGCTTAGCGAGAGATAGCAATCAGCCCCAGCATTTT.

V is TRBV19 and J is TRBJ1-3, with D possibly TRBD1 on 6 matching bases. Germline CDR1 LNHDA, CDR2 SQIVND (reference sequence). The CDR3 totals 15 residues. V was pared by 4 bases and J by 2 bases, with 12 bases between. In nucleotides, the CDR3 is TGTGCCAGTAGTAAACAGGGAGCTCCTGGAAACACCATATATTTT. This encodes CASSKQGAPGNTIYF.

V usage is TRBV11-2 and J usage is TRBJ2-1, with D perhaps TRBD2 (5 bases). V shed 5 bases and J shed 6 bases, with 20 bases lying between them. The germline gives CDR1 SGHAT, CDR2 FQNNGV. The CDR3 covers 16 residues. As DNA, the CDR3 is TGTGCCAGCAGCCCCGCGGTTGGCGGGTTTTTCAATGAGCAGTTCTTC. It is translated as CASSPAVGGFFNEQFF.

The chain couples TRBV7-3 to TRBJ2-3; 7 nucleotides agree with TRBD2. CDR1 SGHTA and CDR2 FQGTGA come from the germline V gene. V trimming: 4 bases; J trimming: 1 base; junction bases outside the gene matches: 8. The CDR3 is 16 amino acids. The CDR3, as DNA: TGTGCCAGCAGCTCGGGGTGGCTAGCGGGCACAGATACGCAGTATTTT. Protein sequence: CASSSGWLAGTDTQYF.

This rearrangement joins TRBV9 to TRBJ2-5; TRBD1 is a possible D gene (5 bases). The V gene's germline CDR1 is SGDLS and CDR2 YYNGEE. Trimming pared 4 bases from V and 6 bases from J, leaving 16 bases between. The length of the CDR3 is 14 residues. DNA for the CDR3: TGTGCCAGCAGCCCCCAGGGAAGTCTAAAGACCCAGTACTTC. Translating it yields CASSPQGSLKTQYF.